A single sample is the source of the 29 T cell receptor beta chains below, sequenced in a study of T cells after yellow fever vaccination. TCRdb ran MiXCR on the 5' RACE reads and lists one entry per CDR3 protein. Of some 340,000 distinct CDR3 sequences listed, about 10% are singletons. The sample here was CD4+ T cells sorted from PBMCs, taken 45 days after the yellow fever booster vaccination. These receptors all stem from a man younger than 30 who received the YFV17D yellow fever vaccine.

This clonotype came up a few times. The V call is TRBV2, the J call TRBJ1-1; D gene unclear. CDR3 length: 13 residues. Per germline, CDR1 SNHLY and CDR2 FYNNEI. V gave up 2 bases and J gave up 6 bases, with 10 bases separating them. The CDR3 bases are TGTGCCAGCAGTGAATTTGGGGTTGCTGAAGCTTTCTTT. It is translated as CASSEFGVAEAFF.

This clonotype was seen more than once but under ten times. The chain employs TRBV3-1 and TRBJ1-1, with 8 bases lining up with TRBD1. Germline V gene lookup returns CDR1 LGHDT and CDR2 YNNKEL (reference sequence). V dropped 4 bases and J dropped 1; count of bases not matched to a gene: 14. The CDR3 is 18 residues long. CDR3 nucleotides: TGTGCCAGCAGCCCTCAGTTCCCAGGGGGCATAAGGAACACTGAAGCTTTCTTT. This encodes CASSPQFPGGIRNTEAFF.

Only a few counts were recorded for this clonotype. CDR3 DNA sequence: TGTGCCAGCAGCCATATGAACCTAACCTTATACAATGAGCAGTTCTTC. Its translation is CASSHMNLTLYNEQFF. The chain uses TRBV14 and TRBJ2-1; D uncertain. Trimming cost V 3 bases and J 4 bases, with 16 bases left between them. Germline assignment: CDR1 SGHDN and CDR2 FVKESK. There are 16 residues in the CDR3.

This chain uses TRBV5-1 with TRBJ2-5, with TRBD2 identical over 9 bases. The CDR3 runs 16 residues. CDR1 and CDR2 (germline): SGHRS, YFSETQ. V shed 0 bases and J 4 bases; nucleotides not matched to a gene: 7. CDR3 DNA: TGCGCCAGCAGCTTGGCCCCTCCTAGCGGGGTAGAGACCCAGTACTTC. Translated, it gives CASSLAPPSGVETQYF.

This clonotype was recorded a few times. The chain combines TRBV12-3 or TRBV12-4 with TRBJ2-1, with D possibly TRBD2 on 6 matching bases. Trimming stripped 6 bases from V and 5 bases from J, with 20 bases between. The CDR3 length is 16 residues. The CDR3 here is CASSRPPGLPHNEQFF. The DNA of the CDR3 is TGTGCCAGCAGCCGCCCCCCGGGACTCCCCCACAATGAGCAGTTCTTC.

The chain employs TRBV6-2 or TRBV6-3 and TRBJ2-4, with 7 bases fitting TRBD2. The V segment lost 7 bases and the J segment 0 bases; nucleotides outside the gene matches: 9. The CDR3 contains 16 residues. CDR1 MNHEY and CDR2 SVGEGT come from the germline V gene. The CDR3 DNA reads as TGTGCCAGCACTAACGGGGGGATCATAGCCAAAAACATTCAGTACTTC. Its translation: CASTNGGIIAKNIQYF.

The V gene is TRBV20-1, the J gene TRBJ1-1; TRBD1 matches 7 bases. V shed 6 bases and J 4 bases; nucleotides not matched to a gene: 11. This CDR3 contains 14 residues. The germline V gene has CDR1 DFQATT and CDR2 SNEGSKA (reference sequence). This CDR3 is CSATEGAPGTEAFF. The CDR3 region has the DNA TGCAGTGCCACGGAGGGGGCGCCGGGCACTGAAGCTTTCTTT.

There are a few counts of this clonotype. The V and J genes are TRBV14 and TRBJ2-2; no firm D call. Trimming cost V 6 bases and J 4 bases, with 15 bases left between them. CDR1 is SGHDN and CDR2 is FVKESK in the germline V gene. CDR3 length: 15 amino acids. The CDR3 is CASSGRPGGTGELFF. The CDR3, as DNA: TGTGCCAGCAGTGGAAGGCCAGGCGGCACCGGGGAGCTGTTTTTT.

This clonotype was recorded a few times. The CDR3 is CASSQGTFSNTGELFF. CDR3 nucleotide sequence: TGTGCCAGCAGCCAAGGGACTTTTTCGAACACCGGGGAGCTGTTTTTT. The chain uses TRBV4-2 and TRBJ2-2, with D perhaps matching TRBD2 (5 bases). V was trimmed by 1 base and J by 0 bases, leaving 9 bases between them. The CDR3 totals 16 residues. CDR1 is LGHNA and CDR2 is YNFKEQ in the germline V gene.

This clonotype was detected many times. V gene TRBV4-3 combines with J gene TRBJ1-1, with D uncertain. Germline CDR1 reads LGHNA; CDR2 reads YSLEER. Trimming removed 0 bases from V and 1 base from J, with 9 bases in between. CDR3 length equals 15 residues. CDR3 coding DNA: TGCGCCAGCAGCCAAGAGAGGCAAGCGAACACTGAAGCTTTCTTT. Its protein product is CASSQERQANTEAFF.

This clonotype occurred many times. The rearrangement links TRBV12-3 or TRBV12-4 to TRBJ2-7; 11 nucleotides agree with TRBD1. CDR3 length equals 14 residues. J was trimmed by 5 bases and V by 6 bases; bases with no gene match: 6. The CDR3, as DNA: TGTGCCAGCAGCCCCGGGACAGGGGGAGACGAGCAGTACTTC. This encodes CASSPGTGGDEQYF.

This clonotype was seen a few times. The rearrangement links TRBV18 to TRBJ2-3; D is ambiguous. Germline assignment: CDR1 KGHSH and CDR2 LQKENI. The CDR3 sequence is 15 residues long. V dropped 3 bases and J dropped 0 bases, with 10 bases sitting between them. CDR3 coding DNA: TGTGCCAGCTCACCGTGGACCTTTAGCACAGATACGCAGTATTTT. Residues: CASSPWTFSTDTQYF.

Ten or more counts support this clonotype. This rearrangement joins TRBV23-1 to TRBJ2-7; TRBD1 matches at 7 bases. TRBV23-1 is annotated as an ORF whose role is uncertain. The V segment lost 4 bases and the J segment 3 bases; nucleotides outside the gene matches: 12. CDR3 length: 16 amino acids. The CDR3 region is CASSPFRQGGRYEQYF. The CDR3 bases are TGCGCCAGCAGTCCCTTCCGACAGGGCGGTCGCTACGAGCAGTACTTC.

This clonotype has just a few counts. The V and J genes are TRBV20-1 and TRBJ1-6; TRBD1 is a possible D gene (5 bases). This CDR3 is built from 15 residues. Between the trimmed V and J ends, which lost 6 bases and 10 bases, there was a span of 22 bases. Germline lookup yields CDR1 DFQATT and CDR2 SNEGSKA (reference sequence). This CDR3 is CSAPDWGREGSPLHF. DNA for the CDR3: TGCAGTGCCCCGGACTGGGGGAGGGAGGGATCACCCCTCCACTTT.

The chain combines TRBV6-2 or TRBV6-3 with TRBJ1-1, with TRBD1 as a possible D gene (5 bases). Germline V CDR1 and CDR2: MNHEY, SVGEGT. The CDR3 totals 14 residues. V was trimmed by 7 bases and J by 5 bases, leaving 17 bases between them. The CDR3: CASTLQRTTTEAFF. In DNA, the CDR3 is TGTGCCAGCACCTTGCAGAGGACAACAACTGAAGCTTTCTTT.

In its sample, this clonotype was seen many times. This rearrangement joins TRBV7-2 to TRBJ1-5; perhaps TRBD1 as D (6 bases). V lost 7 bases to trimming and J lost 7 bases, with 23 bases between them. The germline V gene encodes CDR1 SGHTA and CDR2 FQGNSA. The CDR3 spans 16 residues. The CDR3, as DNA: TGTGCCAGCACCCTACTCCTAGTACAGGGAGGCCAGCCCCAGCATTTT. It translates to CASTLLLVQGGQPQHF.

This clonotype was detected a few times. The CDR3 region has the DNA TGCGCCAGCAGCTTGGGGACAGGGATCACCGGGGAGCTGTTTTTT. Amino acid sequence: CASSLGTGITGELFF. The rearrangement uses TRBV5-1 and TRBJ2-2, with 8 positions matching TRBD1. Unmatched junction bases numbered 2, after V lost 0 bases and J lost 4 bases. Germline V gene data show CDR1 as SGHRS and CDR2 as YFSETQ. The CDR3 has 15 amino acids. Looking up the rest from reference TRBV5-1 and TRBJ2-2 gives the full variable domain: KAGVTQTPRYLIKTRGQQVTLSCSPISGHRSVSWYQQTPGQGLQFLFEYFSETQRNKGNFPGRFSGRQFSNSRSEMNVSTLELGDSALYLCASSLGTGITGELFFGEGSRLTVL.

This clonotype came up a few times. CDR3 DNA sequence: TGCGCCAGCAGCTTGTGGCTTTTACAGGGGTTTAACAATGAGCAGTTCTTC. Residues: CASSLWLLQGFNNEQFF. J is TRBJ2-1 and V is TRBV5-1; the match to TRBD1 covers 7 bases. Per germline, CDR1 SGHRS and CDR2 YFSETQ. There are 17 residues in the CDR3. Trimming removed 1 base from V and 5 bases from J; junction bases left unmatched: 12.

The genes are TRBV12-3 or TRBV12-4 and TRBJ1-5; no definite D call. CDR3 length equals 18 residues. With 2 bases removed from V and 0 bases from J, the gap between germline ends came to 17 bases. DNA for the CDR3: TGTGCCAGCAGTTTATTTGCCCCGGTCGGGTATAGCAATCAGCCCCAGCATTTT. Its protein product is CASSLFAPVGYSNQPQHF.

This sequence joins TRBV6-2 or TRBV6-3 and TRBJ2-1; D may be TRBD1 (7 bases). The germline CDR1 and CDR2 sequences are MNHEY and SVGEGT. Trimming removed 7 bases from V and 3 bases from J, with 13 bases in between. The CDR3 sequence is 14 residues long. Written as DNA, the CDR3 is TGTGCCAGCACGGAGGGGGCCTACTACAATGAGCAGTTCTTC. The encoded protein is CASTEGAYYNEQFF.

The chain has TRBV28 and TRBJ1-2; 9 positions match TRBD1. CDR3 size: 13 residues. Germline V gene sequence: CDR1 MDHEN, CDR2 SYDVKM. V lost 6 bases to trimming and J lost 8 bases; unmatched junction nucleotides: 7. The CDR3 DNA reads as TGTGCCAGCAGATACCGGGACAGGGTGGGCTACACCTTC. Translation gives CASRYRDRVGYTF.

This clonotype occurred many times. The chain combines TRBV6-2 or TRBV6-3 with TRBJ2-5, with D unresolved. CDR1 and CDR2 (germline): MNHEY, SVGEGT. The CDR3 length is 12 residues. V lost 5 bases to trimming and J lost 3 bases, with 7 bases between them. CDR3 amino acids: CASSPTEETQYF. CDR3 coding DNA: TGTGCCAGCAGTCCAACGGAAGAGACCCAGTACTTC.

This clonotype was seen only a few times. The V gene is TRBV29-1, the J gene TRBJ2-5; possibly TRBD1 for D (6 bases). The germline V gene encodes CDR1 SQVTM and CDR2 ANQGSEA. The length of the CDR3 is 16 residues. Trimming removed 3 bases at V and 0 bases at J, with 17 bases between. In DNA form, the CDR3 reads TGCAGCGTTGAGTTACAGGGAGCCAGGTACCAAGAGACCCAGTACTTC. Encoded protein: CSVELQGARYQETQYF.

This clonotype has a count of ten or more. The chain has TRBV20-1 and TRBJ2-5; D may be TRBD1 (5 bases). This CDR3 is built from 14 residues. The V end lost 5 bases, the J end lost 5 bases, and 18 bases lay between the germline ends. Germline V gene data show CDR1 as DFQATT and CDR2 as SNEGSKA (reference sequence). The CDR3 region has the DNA TGCAGTGCTGGGGTTTTTGGCGCAGGGGAGACCCAGTACTTC. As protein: CSAGVFGAGETQYF.

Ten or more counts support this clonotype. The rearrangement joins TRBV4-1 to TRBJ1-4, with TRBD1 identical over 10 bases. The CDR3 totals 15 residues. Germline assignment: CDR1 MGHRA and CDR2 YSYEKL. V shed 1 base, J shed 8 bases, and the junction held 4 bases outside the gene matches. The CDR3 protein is CASSQAGTGVEKLFF. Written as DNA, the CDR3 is TGCGCCAGCAGCCAAGCCGGGACAGGGGTGGAAAAACTGTTTTTT.

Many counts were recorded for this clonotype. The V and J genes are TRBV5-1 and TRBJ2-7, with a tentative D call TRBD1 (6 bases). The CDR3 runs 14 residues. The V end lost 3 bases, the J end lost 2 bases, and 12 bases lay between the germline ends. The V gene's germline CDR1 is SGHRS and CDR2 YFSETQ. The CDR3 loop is CASSSTGEAYEQYF. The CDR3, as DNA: TGCGCCAGCAGCTCGACAGGTGAAGCCTACGAGCAGTACTTC.

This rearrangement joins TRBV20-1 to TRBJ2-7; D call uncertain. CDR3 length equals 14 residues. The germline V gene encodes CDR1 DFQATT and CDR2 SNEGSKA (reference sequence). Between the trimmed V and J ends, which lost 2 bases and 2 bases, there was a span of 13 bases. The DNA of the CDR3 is TGCAGTGCTAGATACCCTCCTAAAACCTACGAGCAGTACTTC. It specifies CSARYPPKTYEQYF.

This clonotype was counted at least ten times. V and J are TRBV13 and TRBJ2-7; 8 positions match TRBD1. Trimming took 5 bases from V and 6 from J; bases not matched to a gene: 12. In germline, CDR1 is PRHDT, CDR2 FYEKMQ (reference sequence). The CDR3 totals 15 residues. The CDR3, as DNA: TGTGCCAGCAGCCACCGGACAGGGCGGAAAGTCGAGCAGTACTTC. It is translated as CASSHRTGRKVEQYF. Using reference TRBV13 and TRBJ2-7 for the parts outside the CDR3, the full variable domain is AAGVIQSPRHLIKEKRETATLKCYPIPRHDTVYWYQQGPGQDPQFLISFYEKMQSDKGSIPDRFSAQQFSDYHSELNMSSLELGDSALYFCASSHRTGRKVEQYFGPGTRLTVT.

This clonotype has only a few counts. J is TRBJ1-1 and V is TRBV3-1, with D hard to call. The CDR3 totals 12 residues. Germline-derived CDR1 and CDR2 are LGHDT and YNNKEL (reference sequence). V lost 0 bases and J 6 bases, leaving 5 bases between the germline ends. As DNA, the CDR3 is TGTGCCAGCAGCCAAGATACGGCTGAAGCTTTCTTT. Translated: CASSQDTAEAFF.